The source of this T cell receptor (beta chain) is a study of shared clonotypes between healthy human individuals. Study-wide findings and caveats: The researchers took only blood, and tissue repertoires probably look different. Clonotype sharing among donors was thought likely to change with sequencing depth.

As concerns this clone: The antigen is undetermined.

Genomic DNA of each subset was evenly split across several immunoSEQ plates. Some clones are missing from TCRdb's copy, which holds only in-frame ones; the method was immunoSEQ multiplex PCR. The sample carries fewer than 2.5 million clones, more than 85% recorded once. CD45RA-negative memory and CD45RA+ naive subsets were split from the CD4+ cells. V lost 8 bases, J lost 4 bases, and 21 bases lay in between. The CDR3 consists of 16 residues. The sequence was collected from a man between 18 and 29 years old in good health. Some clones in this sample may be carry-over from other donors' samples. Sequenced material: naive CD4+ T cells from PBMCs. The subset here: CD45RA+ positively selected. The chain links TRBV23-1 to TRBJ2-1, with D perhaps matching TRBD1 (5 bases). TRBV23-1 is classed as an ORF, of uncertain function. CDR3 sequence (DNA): TGCGCCAGCCAGCAGGCACAGGCCACCCAGTACAATGAGCAGTTCTTC. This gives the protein CASQQAQATQYNEQFF.